These T cell receptor beta chains were read from a single sample in a study of T cell responses to AZD1222 COVID-19 vaccine. Repertoires were generated with immunoSEQ multiplex PCR, while TCRdb's copy carries only in-frame clones and drops some. The table lists 90,000 to 110,000 clones, around nine tenths of them singletons. Sequenced material: peripheral blood, taken on day 0 of AZD1222 vaccination. These receptors were obtained from an adult in good health. CDR3s include the opening cysteine and the closing phenylalanine or tryptophan. The order of the fields is J gene, clone size, D gene, V gene, CDR3 protein, CDR3 DNA. D genes are given only for firm matches. Some rows mark clone size as missing; the rest say once, few, many or name a class of expanded clone.

>TRBJ1-1|.|.|TRBV11-3
CASRSPGTLNTEAFF
TGTGCCAGCAGATCTCCGGGAACACTGAACACTGAAGCTTTCTTT
>TRBJ1-2|.|.|TRBV5-1
CASSSSEANYGYTF
TGCGCCAGCAGTTCGTCGGAAGCAAACTATGGCTACACCTTC
>TRBJ2-5|.|.|TRBV3-1/TRBV3-2
CASSRIPPGGAETQYF
TGTGCCAGCAGTCGTATACCTCCAGGGGGGGCGGAGACCCAGTACTTC
>TRBJ1-4|.|.|TRBV7-9
CASSLKGEKLFF
TGTGCCAGCAGCCTCAAGGGGGAAAAACTGTTTTTT
>TRBJ2-3|.|.|TRBV9
CASSVGFGLTDTQYF
TGTGCCAGCAGCGTAGGTTTCGGCCTCACAGATACGCAGTATTTT
>TRBJ1-2|.|.|TRBV30
CAWTSWTFNGYTF
TGTGCCTGGACCTCATGGACCTTCAATGGCTACACCTTC
>TRBJ2-2|.|TRBD1|TRBV19
CASSKIFQGATGELFF
TGTGCCAGTAGTAAAATTTTCCAGGGGGCGACCGGGGAGCTGTTTTTT
>TRBJ2-3|.|.|TRBV7-3
CASSLRLGSTDTQYF
TGTGCCAGCAGCTTACGTCTCGGGAGCACAGATACGCAGTATTTT
>TRBJ2-7|few|.|TRBV3-1/TRBV3-2
CASSQDLTVEQYF
TGTGCCAGCAGCCAAGATTTAACGGTCGAGCAGTACTTC
>TRBJ1-5|.|.|TRBV28
CASSFGPVGGNQPQHF
TGTGCCAGCAGTTTTGGTCCCGTGGGGGGCAATCAGCCCCAGCATTTT
>TRBJ2-3|.|.|TRBV7-8
CASSRFLEIAGKDTQYF
.
>TRBJ2-1|.|.|TRBV10-3
CAISDGGKNEQFF
TGTGCCATCAGTGATGGGGGCAAGAATGAGCAGTTCTTC
>TRBJ2-1|.|TRBD2|TRBV7-3
CASSQGLAEYNEQFF
TGTGCCAGCAGCCAGGGACTAGCTGAGTACAATGAGCAGTTCTTC
>TRBJ2-7|few|.|TRBV12-3/TRBV12-4
CASSLNYYEQYF
TGTGCCAGCAGTTTAAACTACTACGAGCAGTACTTC
>TRBJ1-2|.|.|TRBV19
CASSNGRYTF
TGTGCCAGTAGTAATGGCCGCTACACCTTC